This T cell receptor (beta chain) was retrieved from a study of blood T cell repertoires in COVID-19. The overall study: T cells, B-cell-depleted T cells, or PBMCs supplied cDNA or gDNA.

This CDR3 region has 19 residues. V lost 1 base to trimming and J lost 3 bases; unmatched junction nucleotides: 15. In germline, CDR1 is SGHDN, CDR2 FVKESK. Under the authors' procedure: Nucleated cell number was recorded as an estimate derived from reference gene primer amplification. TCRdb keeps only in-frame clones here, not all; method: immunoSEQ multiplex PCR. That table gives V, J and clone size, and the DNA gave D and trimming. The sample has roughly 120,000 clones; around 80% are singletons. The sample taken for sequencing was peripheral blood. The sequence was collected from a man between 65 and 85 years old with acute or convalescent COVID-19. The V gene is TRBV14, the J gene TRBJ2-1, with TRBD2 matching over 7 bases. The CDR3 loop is CASSQVPGEGAGIYNEQFF. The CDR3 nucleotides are TGTGCCAGCAGCCAAGTACCGGGAGAAGGAGCGGGAATCTACAATGAGCAGTTCTTC. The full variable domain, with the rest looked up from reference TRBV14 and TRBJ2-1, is EAGVTQFPSHSVIEKGQTVTLRCDPISGHDNLYWYRRVMGKEIKFLLHFVKESKQDESGMPNNRFLAERTGGTYSTLKVQPAELEDSGVYFCASSQVPGEGAGIYNEQFFGPGTRLTVL.